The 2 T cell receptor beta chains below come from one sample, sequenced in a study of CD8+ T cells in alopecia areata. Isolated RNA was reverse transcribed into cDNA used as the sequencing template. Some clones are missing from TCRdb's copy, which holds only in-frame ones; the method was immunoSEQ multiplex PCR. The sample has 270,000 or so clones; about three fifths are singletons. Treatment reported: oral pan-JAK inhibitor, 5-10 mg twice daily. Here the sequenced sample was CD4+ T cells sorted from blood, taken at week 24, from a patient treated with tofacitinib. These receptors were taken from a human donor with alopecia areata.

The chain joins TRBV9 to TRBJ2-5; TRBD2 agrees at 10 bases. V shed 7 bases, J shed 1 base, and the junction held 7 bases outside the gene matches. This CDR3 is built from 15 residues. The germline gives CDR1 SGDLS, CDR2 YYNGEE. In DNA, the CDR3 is TGTGCCAGCGCACCTTTAGCGGGGGGCCAAGAGACCCAGTACTTC. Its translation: CASAPLAGGQETQYF.

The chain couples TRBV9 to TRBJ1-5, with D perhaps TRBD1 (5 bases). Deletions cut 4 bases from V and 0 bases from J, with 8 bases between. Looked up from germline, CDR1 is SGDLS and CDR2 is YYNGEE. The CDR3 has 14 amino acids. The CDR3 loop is CASSLTGSNQPQHF. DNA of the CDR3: TGTGCCAGCAGCTTAACAGGTAGCAATCAGCCCCAGCATTTT.